The 18 T cell receptor beta chains given below trace back to one sample, sequenced in a study of blood T cell repertoires in COVID-19 (dated by TCRdb to 2020 to 2021). The method was the immunoSEQ multiplex PCR assay. TCRdb re-hosts the immuneACCESS table, in-frame sequences only. Its copies lack some clones; in the studies checked, an unresolved V gene accounts for under half of them, and the cause for the rest is not known. The sample table shows under 300,000 clones, and less than 90% are seen once. The ten largest clones capture around 13% of the sample. The sample was peripheral blood. These receptors were collected from a woman aged 70-85 years with COVID-19, enrolled during active disease.

This clone was seen just once. The same CDR3 also results from other DNA sequences found in this sample. The chain couples TRBV12-3 or TRBV12-4 to TRBJ1-1; D possibly corresponds to TRBD1 (6 bases). Trimming removed 5 bases at V and 1 base at J, with 8 bases between. The CDR3 runs to 13 residues. CDR3 loop: CASSPTGNTEAFF. CDR3 DNA: TGTGCCAGCAGTCCGACAGGGAACACTGAAGCTTTCTTT.

This chain connects TRBV27 to TRBJ2-7; D may be TRBD1 (6 bases). CDR1 is MNHEY, CDR2 SMNVEV, per germline (reference sequence). The CDR3 has 13 residues. V was cut by 3 bases and J by 7 bases, with 13 bases left in between. CDR3 in DNA: TGTGCCAGCAGTTTGACAGGTTCACGAGAGCAGTACTTC. Translating gives CASSLTGSREQYF.

The V call is TRBV2, the J call TRBJ2-5, with a tentative D call TRBD1 (6 bases). Trimming took 7 bases from V and 1 from J, leaving 10 bases between them. This CDR3 comprises 13 residues. Per germline, CDR1 SNHLY and CDR2 FYNNEI. CDR3 in DNA: TGTGCCAGCATCGGGACACCCCAAGAGACCCAGTACTTC. This encodes CASIGTPQETQYF.

Only a few counts were recorded for this clone. The chain recombines TRBV11-3 with TRBJ2-2; D possibly corresponds to TRBD1 (5 bases). The CDR3 sequence is 17 residues long. Germline CDR1 reads SGHNT; CDR2 reads YENEEA. Deletions cut 5 bases from V and 5 bases from J, with 21 bases between. In DNA, the CDR3 is TGTGCCAGCAGCCCCGACACCCCGCTAGGGGCGACCGGGGAGCTGTTTTTT. Encoded protein: CASSPDTPLGATGELFF. Complete variable domain (other parts from reference TRBV11-3 and TRBJ2-2): EAGVVQSPRYKIIEKKQPVAFWCNPISGHNTLYWYLQNLGQGPELLIRYENEEAVDDSQLPKDRFSAERLKGVDSTLKIQPAELGDSAVYLCASSPDTPLGATGELFFGEGSRLTVL.

This clone has ten or more counts. This chain joins TRBV5-1 and TRBJ1-1, with D uncertain. The CDR3 has 13 amino acids. CDR1 and CDR2 (germline): SGHRS, YFSETQ. The CDR3 DNA sequence: TGCGCAGCGAGAAAGGGAGGTGACACTGAAGCTTTCTTT. Residues: CAARKGGDTEAFF. Based on the CDR3 plus reference TRBV5-1 and TRBJ1-1, the full variable domain is KAGVTQTPRYLIKTRGQQVTLSCSPISGHRSVSWYQQTPGQGLQFLFEYFSETQRNKGNFPGRFSGRQFSNSRSEMNVSTLELGDSALYLCAARKGGDTEAFFGQGTRLTVV.

This clone was counted a few times. The DNA for the CDR3 is TGTGCCACCAGTCACAGGGGGAACACTGAAGCTTTCTTT. This translates into CATSHRGNTEAFF. This chain uses TRBV24-1 with TRBJ1-1, with 7 bases that match TRBD1. J lost 1 base, V lost 6 bases, and 1 base had no gene match. CDR1 KGHDR and CDR2 SFDVKD come from the germline V gene. The CDR3 extends over 13 amino acids.

The chain links TRBV3-1 (or the pseudogene TRBV3-2) to TRBJ1-2, with D tentatively TRBD1 (5 bases). The germline V and J ends were trimmed by 0 bases and 3 bases, with 14 bases remaining between them. Germline CDR1 reads LGHDT; CDR2 reads YNNKEL (reference sequence). The CDR3 contains 16 residues. This chain's CDR3 is CASSQEGRGDYYGYTF. The CDR3 nucleotides read TGTGCCAGCAGCCAAGAAGGGCGGGGGGACTACTATGGCTACACCTTC.

The chain has TRBV29-1 and TRBJ1-1; D remains unclear. V was cut by 7 bases and J by 0 bases, with 15 bases left in between. CDR1 SQVTM and CDR2 ANQGSEA come from the germline V gene. CDR3 length: 14 residues. This chain's CDR3 is CSALLREMNTEAFF. As DNA, the CDR3 is TGCAGCGCTCTCCTTAGGGAGATGAACACTGAAGCTTTCTTT.

This clone is a singleton in its sample. This CDR3 is CASSPLAGGPSDTQYF. Here the CDR3 DNA reads TGTGCCAGCAGTCCGCTAGCGGGGGGGCCATCAGATACGCAGTATTTT. V and J are TRBV27 and TRBJ2-3; 12 bases fit TRBD2. After removal of 5 bases from V and 4 bases from J, the junction contained 7 bases not matched to a gene. The CDR3 has 16 residues. The germline V gene has CDR1 MNHEY and CDR2 SMNVEV (reference sequence).

The chain joins TRBV14 to TRBJ2-5; 10 nucleotides match TRBD2. Trimming at V came to 4 bases and at J to 5 bases, leaving 4 bases not matched to a gene. The CDR3 consists of 14 residues. Germline CDR1 reads SGHDN; CDR2 reads FVKESK. CDR3 in DNA: TGTGCCAGCAGCCGGCTAGCGGGGGAGGAGACCCAGTACTTC. It encodes CASSRLAGEETQYF.

This sequence joins TRBV5-6 and TRBJ1-1; TRBD1 matches at 7 bases. The germline CDR1 and CDR2 sequences are SGHDT and YYEEEE. V lost 5 bases, J lost 2 bases, and 9 bases stayed unmatched. The CDR3 consists of 15 residues. The CDR3 region has the DNA TGTGCCAGCAGTCCTTCCGGGACAGTCAACACTGAAGCTTTCTTT. Its protein product is CASSPSGTVNTEAFF.

The V and J genes are TRBV27 and TRBJ1-1; possible D gene TRBD1, 5 bases. CDR3 length: 15 residues. CDR1 and CDR2 from the germline V gene are MNHEY and SMNVEV (reference sequence). Trimming removed 5 bases at V and 1 base at J, with 14 bases between. CDR3 sequence: CASSPSTASNTEAFF. The CDR3 DNA is TGTGCCAGCAGTCCCTCGACAGCCTCGAACACTGAAGCTTTCTTT.

This rearrangement joins TRBV7-9 to TRBJ1-4; TRBD1 aligns across 9 bases. The CDR3 extends over 18 amino acids. Germline lookup yields CDR1 SEHNR and CDR2 FQNEAQ (reference sequence). V shed 5 bases and J 1 base; nucleotides not matched to a gene: 11. CDR3 sequence reads: CASSRPGQGGVTNEKLFF. In DNA, the CDR3 is TGTGCCAGCAGCCGACCGGGACAGGGAGGTGTAACTAATGAAAAACTGTTTTTT.

The rearrangement uses TRBV10-3 and TRBJ1-5; 9 bases match TRBD1. The V gene end was trimmed by 6 bases and the J gene end by 4 bases; junction bases not matched to a gene: 4. Germline V gene sequence: CDR1 ENHRY, CDR2 SYGVKD. The CDR3 runs to 14 residues. CDR3 in amino acids: CAIRGQGTNQPQHF. DNA of the CDR3: TGTGCCATCAGGGGACAGGGCACAAATCAGCCCCAGCATTTT.

The V and J genes are TRBV7-9 and TRBJ2-7, with TRBD1 matching over 9 bases. From germline, CDR1 is SEHNR and CDR2 FQNEAQ (reference sequence). V lost 1 base and J lost 2; bases outside the gene matches: 3. The CDR3 extends over 15 amino acids. This CDR3 is CASSLEGTGTYEQYF. For the CDR3, the DNA is TGTGCCAGCAGCTTAGAAGGGACAGGGACCTACGAGCAGTACTTC.

CDR3 amino acids: CAWTTRGQGVIGEYF. CDR3 sequence (DNA): TGTGCCTGGACCACCAGGGGACAGGGAGTCATAGGGGAGTATTTT. The chain joins TRBV30 to TRBJ2-3; 9 nucleotides line up with TRBD1. CDR1 GTSNPN and CDR2 SVGIG come from the germline V gene (reference sequence). The CDR3 extends over 15 amino acids. V lost 4 bases to trimming and J lost 13 bases; unmatched junction nucleotides: 18.

The chain couples TRBV5-4 to TRBJ2-7, with 7 bases that match TRBD1. The germline CDR1 and CDR2 sequences are SGHNT and YYREEE (reference sequence). The CDR3 extends over 13 amino acids. Losses at the gene ends were 2 bases for V and 5 bases for J; bases not matched to a gene: 4. The CDR3 nucleotides read TGTGCCAGCAGCTTACAGGGGTCCCACGAGCAGTACTTC. Residues: CASSLQGSHEQYF.

This clone was counted a few times. V is TRBV7-2 and J is TRBJ1-1; D not resolved. V lost 2 bases to trimming and J lost 5 bases, with 12 bases between them. The CDR3 length is 14 residues. Germline V gene sequence: CDR1 SGHTA, CDR2 FQGNSA. The CDR3: CASSLQAGRTEAFF. In nucleotides, the CDR3 is TGTGCCAGCAGCTTACAGGCAGGCAGAACTGAAGCTTTCTTT.